A single sample is the source of the 27 T cell receptor beta chains below, sequenced in a study of shared clonotypes between healthy human individuals. Sequenced by immunoSEQ multiplex PCR; TCRdb stores in-frame clones only, minus some. The table lists around 1.5 million clones, 98% of them singletons. Sequenced input: naive CD4+ T cells sorted from blood. The subset denotes: CD45RA+ positively selected. The receptor set was obtained from a man aged 25-40 years in good health.

V and J are TRBV7-8 and TRBJ2-7; a weak D match, TRBD1 (6 bases). Trimming left V 0 bases short and J 5 bases short, with 11 bases between. Germline values: CDR1 SGHVS, CDR2 FQNEAQ. CDR3 length equals 14 residues. The CDR3 DNA reads as TGTGCCAGCAGCTTAGCGATGAGGGGGAACGAGCAGTACTTC. Protein product: CASSLAMRGNEQYF.

The V and J genes are TRBV19 and TRBJ2-1; no clear D gene. Germline V gene lookup returns CDR1 LNHDA and CDR2 SQIVND (reference sequence). The CDR3 is made up of 13 amino acids. V was pared by 6 bases and J by 2 bases, with 8 bases between. The DNA for the CDR3 is TGTGCCAGTAGCGATAGCCCCTACAATGAGCAGTTCTTC. The encoded protein is CASSDSPYNEQFF.

This chain links TRBV5-1 with TRBJ2-7; tentatively, D is TRBD1 (5 bases). This CDR3 contains 15 residues. Per the germline V gene, CDR1 is SGHRS and CDR2 is YFSETQ. Trimming cost V 7 bases and J 3 bases, with 20 bases left between them. CDR3 residues: CASPGFNRLNYEQYF. The DNA for the CDR3 is TGCGCCAGCCCAGGGTTCAACAGGTTAAACTACGAGCAGTACTTC.

This chain joins TRBV30 and TRBJ2-7, with D uncertain. Per germline, CDR1 GTSNPN and CDR2 SVGIG (reference sequence). The CDR3 sequence is 12 residues long. Trimming cost V 0 bases and J 8 bases, with 11 bases left between them. The CDR3 loop is CAWSVLGVQQYF. CDR3 sequence (DNA): TGTGCCTGGAGTGTACTTGGCGTCCAGCAGTACTTC.

This chain uses TRBV5-1 with TRBJ2-5; weak D call: TRBD2 (6 bases). CDR1 SGHRS and CDR2 YFSETQ come from the germline V gene. Trimming cost V 2 bases and J 5 bases, with 19 bases left between them. This CDR3 spans 16 amino acids. The CDR3 protein is CASSFAQPGALETQYF. The CDR3 bases are TGCGCCAGCAGCTTTGCCCAACCGGGAGCACTTGAGACCCAGTACTTC. Variable domain in full (rest from reference TRBV5-1 and TRBJ2-5): KAGVTQTPRYLIKTRGQQVTLSCSPISGHRSVSWYQQTPGQGLQFLFEYFSETQRNKGNFPGRFSGRQFSNSRSEMNVSTLELGDSALYLCASSFAQPGALETQYFGPGTRLLVL.

The CDR3 sequence is CASSTGREYEQYF. CDR3 bases: TGTGCCAGCAGCACGGGACGAGAGTACGAGCAGTACTTC. The chain recombines TRBV5-4 with TRBJ2-7; either TRBD1 or TRBD2 may supply D (5 bases each). Per germline, CDR1 SGHNT and CDR2 YYREEE (reference sequence). V lost 4 bases and J lost 4, with 12 bases in between. The CDR3 extends over 13 amino acids.

The chain has TRBV18 and TRBJ1-4, with D uncertain. This CDR3 is 14 amino acids long. The germline gives CDR1 KGHSH, CDR2 LQKENI. With 2 bases removed from V and 8 bases from J, the gap between germline ends came to 12 bases. The CDR3 DNA sequence: TGTGCCAGCTCACCAACTGTCAAGATGGAAAAACTGTTTTTT. It yields the protein CASSPTVKMEKLFF. The whole variable domain, filled in from reference TRBV18 and TRBJ1-4, reads NAGVMQNPRHLVRRRGQEARLRCSPMKGHSHVYWYRQLPEEGLKFMVYLQKENIIDESGMPKERFSAEFPKEGPSILRIQQVVRGDSAAYFCASSPTVKMEKLFFGSGTQLSVL.

V and J are TRBV19 and TRBJ2-1; D tentatively reads TRBD1 or TRBD2 (5 bases each). V was shortened by 6 bases and J by 6 bases, with 30 bases between the two germline ends. The CDR3 length is 19 residues. Germline lookup yields CDR1 LNHDA and CDR2 SQIVND (reference sequence). For the CDR3, the DNA is TGTGCCAGTAGGAGGGACGGTCGGGTGGCTCAATCAATCTTCAATGAGCAGTTCTTC. Its protein is CASRRDGRVAQSIFNEQFF.

This sequence joins TRBV7-2 and TRBJ2-4; D ambiguous. Per germline, CDR1 SGHTA and CDR2 FQGNSA. The CDR3 covers 13 residues. Trimming took 10 bases from V and 0 from J, leaving 10 bases between them. The CDR3 sequence is CATPDAAKNIQYF. CDR3 coding DNA: TGTGCCACCCCCGACGCAGCCAAAAACATTCAGTACTTC.

The chain recombines TRBV5-1 with TRBJ2-7; weak D call: TRBD1 (6 bases). V lost 2 bases and J lost 0, with 12 bases in between. The germline CDR1 and CDR2 sequences are SGHRS and YFSETQ. The length of the CDR3 is 15 residues. The CDR3 protein is CASSLFDRSSYEQYF. CDR3 in DNA: TGCGCCAGCAGCTTATTTGACAGGTCCTCCTACGAGCAGTACTTC.

The chain employs TRBV30 and TRBJ2-2; 8 bases align to TRBD2. The V gene's germline CDR1 is GTSNPN and CDR2 SVGIG (reference sequence). With V trimmed by 0 bases and J by 4 bases, 4 bases remained unmatched. The CDR3 runs to 15 residues. CDR3 nucleotides: TGTGCCTGGAGTGTGGGTCTAGCGGGCACCGGGGAGCTGTTTTTT. Translating it yields CAWSVGLAGTGELFF.

The V and J genes are TRBV19 and TRBJ1-2; 10 bases are a match to TRBD1. The CDR3 consists of 13 residues. V lost 8 bases, J lost 4 bases, and 4 bases stayed unmatched. The germline V gene has CDR1 LNHDA and CDR2 SQIVND (reference sequence). The DNA for the CDR3 is TGTGCCAGTCGAGGGACAGGGGCCTATGGCTACACCTTC. Protein: CASRGTGAYGYTF.

The chain uses TRBV19 and TRBJ2-7; 10 bases match TRBD2. The CDR3 runs to 14 residues. Germline-derived CDR1 and CDR2 are LNHDA and SQIVND (reference sequence). With V trimmed by 1 base and J by 7 bases, 4 bases remained unmatched. Here the CDR3 reads CASSIVASGSEQYF. For the CDR3, the DNA is TGTGCCAGTAGTATAGTGGCTAGCGGGAGTGAGCAGTACTTC.

The rearrangement links TRBV30 to TRBJ2-7, with D possibly TRBD2 on 6 matching bases. CDR3 length: 14 amino acids. Deletions cut 3 bases from V and 4 bases from J, with 16 bases between. Germline CDR1 is GTSNPN and CDR2 is SVGIG (reference sequence). The CDR3 DNA reads as TGTGCCTGGAGCCCACTGGGACTGGGGTACGAGCAGTACTTC. Amino acid sequence: CAWSPLGLGYEQYF. Variable domain in full (rest from reference TRBV30 and TRBJ2-7): SQTIHQWPATLVQPVGSPLSLECTVEGTSNPNLYWYRQAAGRGLQLLFYSVGIGQISSEVPQNLSASRPQDRQFILSSKKLLLSDSGFYLCAWSPLGLGYEQYFGPGTRLTVT.

The J gene is TRBJ2-1, the V gene TRBV30; D is perhaps TRBD1 or TRBD2 (5 bases each). This CDR3 is 14 amino acids long. Looked up from germline, CDR1 is GTSNPN and CDR2 is SVGIG (reference sequence). Trimming took off 3 bases at V and 2 bases at J, with 11 bases between the two ends. The CDR3 reads CAWSAGTAYNEQFF. The CDR3 region has the DNA TGTGCCTGGAGCGCCGGGACGGCCTACAATGAGCAGTTCTTC.

The genes are TRBV28 and TRBJ2-7; 11 nucleotides agree with TRBD2. V shed 5 bases, J shed 0 bases, and the junction held 3 bases outside the gene matches. CDR3 length equals 15 residues. Germline V gene lookup returns CDR1 MDHEN and CDR2 SYDVKM. CDR3 bases: TGTGCCAGCAGTGGACTAGCGGGTGGCTCCTACGAGCAGTACTTC. It yields the protein CASSGLAGGSYEQYF.

Comment on this clone: Other DNA sequences within the sample encode an identical CDR3. The V and J genes are TRBV2 and TRBJ2-7; no firm D call. The CDR3 is made up of 11 amino acids. The germline V and J ends were trimmed by 4 bases and 3 bases, with 4 bases remaining between them. Looked up from germline, CDR1 is SNHLY and CDR2 is FYNNEI. In nucleotides, the CDR3 is TGTGCCAGCAGTGTGGGCTACGAGCAGTACTTC. Encoded protein: CASSVGYEQYF.

The V call is TRBV7-3, the J call TRBJ2-5; the match to TRBD1 covers 8 bases. The CDR3 length is 14 residues. Germline V CDR1 and CDR2: SGHTA, FQGTGA. The V and J ends lost 5 bases and 5 bases, in that order; junction bases with no gene match: 7. DNA for the CDR3: TGTGCCAGCAGCCCAAACAGGGGGACGGAGACCCAGTACTTC. As protein: CASSPNRGTETQYF.

The V gene is TRBV15, the J gene TRBJ2-7; 7 bases line up with TRBD1. Germline CDR1 LNHNV, CDR2 YYDKDF (reference sequence). V lost 5 bases and J lost 0; bases outside the gene matches: 7. The CDR3 extends over 15 amino acids. DNA of the CDR3: TGTGCCACCAGCTGGGACAGCGACCTCTCCTACGAGCAGTACTTC. It yields the protein CATSWDSDLSYEQYF. Drawing the rest from reference TRBV15 and TRBJ2-7, the complete variable domain is DAMVIQNPRYQVTQFGKPVTLSCSQTLNHNVMYWYQQKSSQAPKLLFHYYDKDFNNEADTPDNFQSRRPNTSFCFLDIRSPGLGDTAMYLCATSWDSDLSYEQYFGPGTRLTVT.

This rearrangement joins TRBV4-3 to TRBJ1-2; D might be TRBD1 (6 bases). The germline CDR1 and CDR2 sequences are LGHNA and YSLEER. This CDR3 is 16 amino acids long. V shed 1 base and J shed 1 base, with 13 bases lying between them. The CDR3 DNA sequence: TGCGCCAGCAGCCAAGTATTGAGACAGGATAACTATGGCTACACCTTC. Encoded protein: CASSQVLRQDNYGYTF.

The V and J genes are TRBV7-2 and TRBJ1-5, with 9 bases aligning to TRBD1. The CDR3 is 15 amino acids. J gave up 7 bases and V 0 bases, and 4 bases lay outside the gene matches. Germline V gene sequence: CDR1 SGHTA, CDR2 FQGNSA. CDR3 loop: CASSLAGTGRQPQHF. The DNA for the CDR3 is TGTGCCAGCAGCTTAGCGGGGACAGGGAGGCAGCCCCAGCATTTT.

This sequence joins TRBV4-2 and TRBJ2-3; 8 positions agree with TRBD2. Germline CDR1 LGHNA, CDR2 YNFKEQ. CDR3 length equals 16 residues. Trimming at V came to 5 bases and at J to 4 bases, leaving 11 bases not matched to a gene. The DNA for the CDR3 is TGTGCCAGCAGCTTCGGCGAGCGGGAGTCGTCAGATACGCAGTATTTT. Its protein is CASSFGERESSDTQYF.

V gene TRBV6-1 combines with J gene TRBJ1-1; no clear D gene. CDR1 and CDR2 from the germline V gene are MNHNS and SASEGT. V shed 6 bases and J shed 0 bases, with 8 bases lying between them. The CDR3 sequence is 13 residues long. In nucleotides, the CDR3 is TGTGCCAGCAGCGCGCGGATGAACACTGAAGCTTTCTTT. Protein sequence: CASSARMNTEAFF.

This clone was observed once. The chain joins TRBV29-1 to TRBJ1-2; D is uncertain. Germline lookup yields CDR1 SQVTM and CDR2 ANQGSEA. This CDR3 is 13 amino acids long. Trimming stripped 7 bases from V and 6 bases from J, with 18 bases between. The CDR3 is CSAGDGLLDGYTF. The CDR3 nucleotides read TGCAGCGCCGGCGACGGCCTTCTCGATGGCTACACCTTC.

This chain connects TRBV5-5 to TRBJ2-2; TRBD2 might be the D (5 bases). Germline V gene sequence: CDR1 SGHKS, CDR2 YYEKEE (reference sequence). The CDR3 length is 16 residues. V gave up 0 bases and J gave up 6 bases, with 15 bases separating them. The CDR3 DNA sequence: TGTGCCAGCAGCTTGGAATCCTGGACTTACCCCGGGGAGCTGTTTTTT. Residues: CASSLESWTYPGELFF.

This clone has a single count. This chain links TRBV7-2 with TRBJ2-7; D gene uncertain. Germline V lookup: CDR1 SGHTA, CDR2 FQGNSA. V dropped 0 bases and J dropped 1 base, with 10 bases sitting between them. The CDR3 length is 15 residues. This chain's CDR3 is CASSLAGLRSYEQYF. The CDR3 DNA follows: TGTGCCAGCAGCTTAGCGGGCCTCCGTTCCTACGAGCAGTACTTC.

This chain connects TRBV7-2 to TRBJ1-1; 7 bases align to TRBD1. This CDR3 contains 14 residues. The J segment lost 5 bases and the V segment lost 4 bases, leaving 7 bases of the junction unmatched. Germline lookup yields CDR1 SGHTA and CDR2 FQGNSA. The CDR3 DNA reads TGTGCCAGCAGCTCCACAGGGGCCAAGACTGAAGCTTTCTTT. Its protein is CASSSTGAKTEAFF.